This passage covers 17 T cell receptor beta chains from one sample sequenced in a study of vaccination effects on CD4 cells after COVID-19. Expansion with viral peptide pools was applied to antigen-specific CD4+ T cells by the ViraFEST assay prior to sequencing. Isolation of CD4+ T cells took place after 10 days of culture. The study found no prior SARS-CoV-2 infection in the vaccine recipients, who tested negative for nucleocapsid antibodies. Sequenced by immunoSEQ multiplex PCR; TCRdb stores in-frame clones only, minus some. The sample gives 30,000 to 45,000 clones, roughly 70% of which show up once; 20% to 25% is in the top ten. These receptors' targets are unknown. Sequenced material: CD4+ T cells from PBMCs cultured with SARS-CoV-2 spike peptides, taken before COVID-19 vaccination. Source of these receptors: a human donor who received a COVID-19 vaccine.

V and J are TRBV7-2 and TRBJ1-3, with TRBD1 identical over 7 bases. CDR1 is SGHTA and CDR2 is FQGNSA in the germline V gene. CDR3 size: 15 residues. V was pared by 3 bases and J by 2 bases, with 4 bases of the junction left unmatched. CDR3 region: CASSLEGTAGNTIYF. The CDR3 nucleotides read TGTGCCAGCAGCTTGGAAGGGACAGCTGGAAACACCATATATTTT.

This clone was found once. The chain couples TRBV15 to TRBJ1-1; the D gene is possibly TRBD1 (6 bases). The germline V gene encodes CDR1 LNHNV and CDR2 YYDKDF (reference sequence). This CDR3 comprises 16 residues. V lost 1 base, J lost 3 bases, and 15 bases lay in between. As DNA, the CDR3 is TGTGCCACCAGCAGAGGAATACTACAGGGCGACACTGAAGCTTTCTTT. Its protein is CATSRGILQGDTEAFF.

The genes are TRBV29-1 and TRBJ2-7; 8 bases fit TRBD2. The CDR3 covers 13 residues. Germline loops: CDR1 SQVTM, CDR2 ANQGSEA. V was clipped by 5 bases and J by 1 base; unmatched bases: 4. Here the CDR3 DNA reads TGCAGCGTTCACCCTAGCGGGTCCTACGAGCAGTACTTC. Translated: CSVHPSGSYEQYF.

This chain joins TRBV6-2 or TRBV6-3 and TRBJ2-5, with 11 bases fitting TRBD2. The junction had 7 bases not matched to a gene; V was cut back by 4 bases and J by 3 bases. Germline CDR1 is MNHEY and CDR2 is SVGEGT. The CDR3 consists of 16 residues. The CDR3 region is CASSSGTSGAKETQYF. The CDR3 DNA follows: TGTGCCAGCAGTTCCGGGACTAGCGGCGCCAAAGAGACCCAGTACTTC.

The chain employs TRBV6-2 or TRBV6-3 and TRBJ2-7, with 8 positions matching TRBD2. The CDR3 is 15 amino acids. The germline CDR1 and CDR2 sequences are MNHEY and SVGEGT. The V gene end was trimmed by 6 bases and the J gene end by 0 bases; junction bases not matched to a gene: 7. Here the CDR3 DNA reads TGTGCCAGCAGCCTAAGCGGGGGCCCCTCCTACGAGCAGTACTTC. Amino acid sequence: CASSLSGGPSYEQYF.

The CDR3 protein is CARQGGDAQYF. For the CDR3, the DNA is TGTGCCAGACAGGGAGGGGACGCGCAGTACTTC. The V call is TRBV2, the J call TRBJ2-7; D possibly corresponds to TRBD2 (7 bases). The CDR3 contains 11 residues. Germline lookup yields CDR1 SNHLY and CDR2 FYNNEI. With 9 bases removed from V and 9 bases from J, the gap between germline ends came to 15 bases.

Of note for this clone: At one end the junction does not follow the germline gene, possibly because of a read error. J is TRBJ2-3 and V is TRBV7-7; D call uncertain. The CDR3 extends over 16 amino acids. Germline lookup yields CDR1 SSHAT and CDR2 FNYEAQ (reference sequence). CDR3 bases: TGTGCTAGCAGCTTAGGCCCCGTAGGGAGCACAGATACGCAGTATTTT. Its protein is CASSLGPVGSTDTQYF.

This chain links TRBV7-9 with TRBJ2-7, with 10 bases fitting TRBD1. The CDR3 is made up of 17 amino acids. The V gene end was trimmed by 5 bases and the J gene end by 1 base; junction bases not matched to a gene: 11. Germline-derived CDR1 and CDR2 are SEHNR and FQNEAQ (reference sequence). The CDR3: CASSQGPGQGLSYEQYF. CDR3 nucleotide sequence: TGTGCCAGCAGCCAAGGTCCGGGACAGGGGTTATCCTACGAGCAGTACTTC.

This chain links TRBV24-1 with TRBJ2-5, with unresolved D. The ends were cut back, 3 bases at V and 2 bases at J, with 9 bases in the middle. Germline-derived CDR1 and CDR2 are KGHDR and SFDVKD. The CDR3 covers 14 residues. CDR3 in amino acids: CATSDDGQQETQYF. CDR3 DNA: TGTGCCACCAGTGATGATGGGCAGCAAGAGACCCAGTACTTC.

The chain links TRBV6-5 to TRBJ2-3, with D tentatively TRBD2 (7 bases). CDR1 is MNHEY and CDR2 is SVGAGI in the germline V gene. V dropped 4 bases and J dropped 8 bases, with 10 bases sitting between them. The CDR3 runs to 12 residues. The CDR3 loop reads CASSWRGGTQYF. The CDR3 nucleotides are TGTGCCAGCAGTTGGAGGGGGGGTACGCAGTATTTT.

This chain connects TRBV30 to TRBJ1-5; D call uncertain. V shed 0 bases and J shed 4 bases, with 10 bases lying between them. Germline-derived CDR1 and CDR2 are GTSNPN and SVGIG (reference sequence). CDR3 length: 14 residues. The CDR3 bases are TGTGCCTGGAGTGTAGGACCGATTAATCAGCCCCAGCATTTT. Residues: CAWSVGPINQPQHF.

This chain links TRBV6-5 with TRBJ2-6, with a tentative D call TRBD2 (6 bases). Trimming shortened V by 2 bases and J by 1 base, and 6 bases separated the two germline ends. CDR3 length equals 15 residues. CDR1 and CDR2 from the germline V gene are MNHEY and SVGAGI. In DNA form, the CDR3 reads TGTGCCAGCAGTTACGGGGGGTCTGGGGCCAACGTCCTGACTTTC. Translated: CASSYGGSGANVLTF.

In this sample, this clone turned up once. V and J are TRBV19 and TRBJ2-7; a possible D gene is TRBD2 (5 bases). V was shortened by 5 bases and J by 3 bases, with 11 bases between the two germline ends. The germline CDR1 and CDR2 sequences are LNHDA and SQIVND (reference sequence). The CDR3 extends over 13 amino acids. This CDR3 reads CASSRRSYYEQYF. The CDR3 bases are TGTGCCAGTAGTCGGAGGTCTTACTACGAGCAGTACTTC.

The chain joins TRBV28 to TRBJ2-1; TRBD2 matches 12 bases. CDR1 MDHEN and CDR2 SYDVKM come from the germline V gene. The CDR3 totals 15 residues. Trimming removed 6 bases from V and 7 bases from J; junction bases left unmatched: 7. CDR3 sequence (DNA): TGTGCCAGCAGAACACTAGCGGGAGGTAGAAATGAGCAGTTCTTC. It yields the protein CASRTLAGGRNEQFF.

CDR3 nucleotide sequence: TGCAGCGTTGACCGTCCCCAGGGCACAGATACGCAGTATTTT. Encoded protein: CSVDRPQGTDTQYF. This sequence joins TRBV29-1 and TRBJ2-3; D gene uncertain. The CDR3 covers 14 residues. Germline-derived CDR1 and CDR2 are SQVTM and ANQGSEA. Trimming took 3 bases from V and 1 from J, leaving 11 bases between them.

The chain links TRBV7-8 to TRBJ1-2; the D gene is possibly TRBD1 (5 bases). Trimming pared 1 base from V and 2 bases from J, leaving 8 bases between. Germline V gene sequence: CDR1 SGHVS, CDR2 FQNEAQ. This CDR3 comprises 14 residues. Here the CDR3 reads CASSLGGGNYGYTF. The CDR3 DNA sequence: TGTGCCAGCAGCTTAGGGGGGGGGAACTATGGCTACACCTTC.

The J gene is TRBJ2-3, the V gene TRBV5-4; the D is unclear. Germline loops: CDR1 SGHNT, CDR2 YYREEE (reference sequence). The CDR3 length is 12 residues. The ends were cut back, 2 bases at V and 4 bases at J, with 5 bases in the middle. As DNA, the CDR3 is TGTGCCAGCAGCTTAATCCCAGATACGCAGTATTTT. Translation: CASSLIPDTQYF.